Shown below are 27 T cell receptor beta chains from a single sample sequenced in a study of patients and donors after allogeneic stem cell transplantation. In TCRdb, the RT-PCR reads were re-called with MiXCR into one record per CDR3 protein. The profile covers tens of thousands of distinct CDR3 sequences, with around 5% appearing a single time and about 2.8% taken by the ten largest. Source material: blood, either unsorted or a sorted T cell fraction (not recorded which). Receptors originate from a human donor who was either an allogeneic HSCT recipient or a stem cell or donor lymphocyte infusion donor (not recorded which). It is not recorded whose cells these are; they may come from a transplant donor.

This clonotype was found many times. The chain combines TRBV7-8 with TRBJ2-3, with D hard to call. The CDR3 is 12 amino acids. V was trimmed by 5 bases and J by 2 bases, leaving 5 bases between them. The germline CDR1 and CDR2 sequences are SGHVS and FQNEAQ. Here the CDR3 reads CASSPFTDTQYF. CDR3 bases: TGTGCCAGCAGCCCGTTCACAGATACGCAGTATTTT.

This clonotype was recorded many times. The CDR3 DNA is TGCGCCAGCAGCGCACTCCCCGGGCAGGGGAGCATTCAGTACTTC. The encoded protein is CASSALPGQGSIQYF. The chain carries TRBV5-1 and TRBJ2-4, with D possibly TRBD1 on 6 matching bases. The CDR3 extends over 15 amino acids. V lost 4 bases to trimming and J lost 9 bases, with 20 bases between them. The germline V gene encodes CDR1 SGHRS and CDR2 YFSETQ. The complete variable domain, with remaining parts taken from reference TRBV5-1 and TRBJ2-4, reads KAGVTQTPRYLIKTRGQQVTLSCSPISGHRSVSWYQQTPGQGLQFLFEYFSETQRNKGNFPGRFSGRQFSNSRSEMNVSTLELGDSALYLCASSALPGQGSIQYFGAGTRLSVL.

The sample holds a few counts of this clonotype. The chain has TRBV9 and TRBJ1-1; 7 bases match TRBD1. CDR3 size: 14 residues. Trimming removed 4 bases from V and 4 bases from J; junction bases left unmatched: 7. CDR1 and CDR2 from the germline V gene are SGDLS and YYNGEE. CDR3 residues: CASSFGTAVTEAFF. DNA for the CDR3: TGTGCCAGCAGCTTTGGGACAGCAGTCACTGAAGCTTTCTTT.

The V gene is TRBV2, the J gene TRBJ2-5; D may be TRBD1 (6 bases). Trimming stripped 0 bases from V and 3 bases from J, with 8 bases between. From germline, CDR1 is SNHLY and CDR2 FYNNEI. This CDR3 spans 14 amino acids. The chain's CDR3 is CASSEAWTEETQYF. For the CDR3, the DNA is TGTGCCAGCAGTGAAGCATGGACAGAAGAGACCCAGTACTTC.

This clonotype was observed once. The chain links TRBV10-2 to TRBJ2-1, with D perhaps TRBD2 (5 bases). Trimming removed 7 bases from V and 7 bases from J, with 14 bases in between. The CDR3 sequence is 13 residues long. Germline V gene data show CDR1 as WSHSY and CDR2 as SAAADI. CDR3 DNA: TGCGCCAGCATCGCGGGCCCGGGGAATGAGCAGTTCTTC. Amino acids: CASIAGPGNEQFF.

The table lists this clonotype with many counts. The chain uses TRBV20-1 and TRBJ2-7; D is uncertain. The CDR3 has 13 amino acids. Germline CDR1 DFQATT, CDR2 SNEGSKA (reference sequence). Trimming took 2 bases from V and 7 from J, leaving 15 bases between them. CDR3 in amino acids: CSARSGIAREQYF. CDR3 nucleotide sequence: TGCAGTGCTAGATCTGGAATAGCACGAGAGCAGTACTTC.

This clonotype showed up many times. This chain uses TRBV3-1 with TRBJ1-1, with D maybe TRBD1 (6 bases). Germline V gene data show CDR1 as LGHDT and CDR2 as YNNKEL (reference sequence). Trimming shortened V by 3 bases and J by 6 bases, and 14 bases separated the two germline ends. There are 14 residues in the CDR3. The CDR3 is CASSHQGKGAEAFF. The CDR3 region has the DNA TGTGCCAGCAGCCATCAGGGGAAAGGGGCTGAAGCTTTCTTT. Using reference TRBV3-1 and TRBJ1-1 for the parts outside the CDR3, the full variable domain is DTAVSQTPKYLVTQMGNDKSIKCEQNLGHDTMYWYKQDSKKFLKIMFSYNNKELIINETVPNRFSPKSPDKAHLNLHINSLELGDSAVYFCASSHQGKGAEAFFGQGTRLTVV.

The table lists this clonotype with many counts. This sequence joins TRBV5-1 and TRBJ2-3, with a weak D call TRBD2 (6 bases). Germline assignment: CDR1 SGHRS and CDR2 YFSETQ. Trimming pared 5 bases from V and 0 bases from J, leaving 13 bases between. CDR3 length: 15 residues. For the CDR3, the DNA is TGCGCCAGCAGACAGCGGGCCATTAGCACAGATACGCAGTATTTT. Protein: CASRQRAISTDTQYF. The full variable domain, its missing parts supplied by reference TRBV5-1 and TRBJ2-3, is KAGVTQTPRYLIKTRGQQVTLSCSPISGHRSVSWYQQTPGQGLQFLFEYFSETQRNKGNFPGRFSGRQFSNSRSEMNVSTLELGDSALYLCASRQRAISTDTQYFGPGTRLTVL.

This clonotype was recorded only once. This may be a read error: a much more frequent sequence differs by one nucleotide. J is TRBJ2-1 and V is TRBV10-3; 9 bases are a match to TRBD2. Trimming cost V 11 bases and J 0 bases; bases outside gene matches: 8. The V gene's germline CDR1 is ENHRY and CDR2 SYGVKD. This CDR3 contains 15 residues. In nucleotides, the CDR3 is TGTGCCGGGGGGACTAGCTGGAACTCCTACAATGAGCAGTTCTTC. Translated, it gives CAGGTSWNSYNEQFF.

The rearrangement joins TRBV18 to TRBJ2-5; 10 bases map to TRBD1. The CDR3 loop spans 15 amino acids. Germline V gives CDR1 KGHSH, CDR2 LQKENI. After removal of 4 bases from V and 5 bases from J, the junction contained 7 bases not matched to a gene. CDR3 protein: CASSHDRGLIETQYF. DNA for the CDR3: TGTGCCAGCTCACACGACAGGGGGCTTATCGAGACCCAGTACTTC.

This clonotype was observed many times. This sequence joins TRBV4-2 and TRBJ1-4; D is possibly TRBD1 (5 bases). V dropped 0 bases and J dropped 0 bases, with 17 bases sitting between them. The CDR3 is made up of 19 amino acids. Germline CDR1 LGHNA, CDR2 YNFKEQ. The CDR3 sequence is CASSQDRSGSGATNEKLFF. For the CDR3, the DNA is TGTGCCAGCAGCCAAGATAGGTCAGGGTCGGGGGCAACTAATGAAAAACTGTTTTTT.

The rearrangement links TRBV19 to TRBJ1-5; D unresolved. Trimming removed 2 bases from V and 3 bases from J, with 11 bases in between. Germline assignment: CDR1 LNHDA and CDR2 SQIVND (reference sequence). The CDR3 consists of 15 residues. In nucleotides, the CDR3 is TGTGCCAGTAGTATACTAGGACGGATCAATCAGCCCCAGCATTTT. Translating gives CASSILGRINQPQHF.

This clonotype appeared many times. This sequence joins TRBV6-5 and TRBJ2-7; no firm D call. The germline V and J ends were trimmed by 6 bases and 0 bases, with 6 bases remaining between them. There are 12 residues in the CDR3. Germline V gene data show CDR1 as MNHEY and CDR2 as SVGAGI. The CDR3 loop reads CASRSSSYEQYF. In DNA, the CDR3 is TGTGCCAGCAGGAGTAGCTCCTACGAGCAGTACTTC.

This clonotype appeared many times. The V and J genes are TRBV18 and TRBJ2-1; a weak D match, TRBD2 (5 bases). The CDR3 totals 15 residues. V lost 6 bases, J lost 0 bases, and 12 bases lay in between. CDR1 and CDR2 (germline): KGHSH, LQKENI. The CDR3 bases are TGTGCCAGCTCCTATGGACTGAGCTCCTACAATGAGCAGTTCTTC. It translates to CASSYGLSSYNEQFF.

Points on this clonotype: This could be a read error, since a much larger clone is one nucleotide away. The missing conserved phenylalanine or tryptophan at the end of this CDR3 makes a read error likely. The V call is TRBV6-4, the J call TRBJ2-1; D unclear. This CDR3 comprises 12 residues. Per the germline V gene, CDR1 is MRHNA and CDR2 is SNTAGT. Deletions cut 1 base from V and 5 bases from J, with 3 bases between. The chain's CDR3 is CASSDWNNEQFL. CDR3 in DNA: TGTGCCAGCAGTGACTGGAACAATGAGCAGTTCTTA.

At least ten counts were recorded for this clonotype. The genes are TRBV3-1 and TRBJ2-5, with D hard to call. The CDR3 spans 12 residues. Trimming shortened V by 0 bases and J by 6 bases, and 5 bases separated the two germline ends. The germline V gene has CDR1 LGHDT and CDR2 YNNKEL (reference sequence). CDR3 region: CASSQDMKTQYF. CDR3 in DNA: TGTGCCAGCAGCCAAGATATGAAGACCCAGTACTTC.

This clonotype was seen at least ten times. This chain links TRBV20-1 with TRBJ2-7; 11 bases align to TRBD2. With V trimmed by 1 base and J by 2 bases, 4 bases remained unmatched. In germline, CDR1 is DFQATT, CDR2 SNEGSKA (reference sequence). The CDR3 runs 15 residues. CDR3 region: CSARAMGLAAYEQYF. The CDR3 nucleotides are TGCAGTGCTAGAGCGATGGGACTAGCGGCCTACGAGCAGTACTTC.

This clonotype was observed many times. The rearrangement joins TRBV4-2 to TRBJ2-5; D uncertain. This CDR3 is 15 amino acids long. The ends were cut back, 0 bases at V and 1 base at J, with 9 bases in the middle. The germline CDR1 and CDR2 sequences are LGHNA and YNFKEQ. The CDR3 loop reads CASSQEGRPQETQYF. The CDR3 coding sequence is TGTGCCAGCAGCCAAGAGGGCCGTCCCCAAGAGACCCAGTACTTC.

Many counts were recorded for this clonotype. This chain links TRBV7-9 with TRBJ2-1; 7 bases match TRBD1. CDR3 length: 17 amino acids. With 5 bases clipped from V and 0 bases from J, the junction kept 10 bases outside the gene matches. Germline V gene data show CDR1 as SEHNR and CDR2 as FQNEAQ (reference sequence). The CDR3 is CASSPRRQGTSYNEQFF. In nucleotides, the CDR3 is TGTGCCAGCAGCCCTAGGAGACAGGGAACCTCCTACAATGAGCAGTTCTTC. Supplemented by reference TRBV7-9 and TRBJ2-1, the full variable domain reads DTGVSQNPRHKITKRGQNVTFRCDPISEHNRLYWYRQTLGQGPEFLTYFQNEAQLEKSRLLSDRFSAERPKGSFSTLEIQRTEQGDSAMYLCASSPRRQGTSYNEQFFGPGTRLTVL.

V and J are TRBV7-3 and TRBJ2-1; TRBD1 is a possible D gene (6 bases). Trimming took off 6 bases at V and 5 bases at J, with 11 bases between the two ends. The CDR3 runs to 13 residues. CDR1 is SGHTA, CDR2 FQGTGA, per germline. This CDR3 is CASRLTGNNEQFF. The CDR3 DNA reads as TGTGCCAGCAGGCTTACAGGGAACAATGAGCAGTTCTTC.

This clonotype appeared many times. The V gene is TRBV12-3 or TRBV12-4, the J gene TRBJ2-7, with TRBD1 matching 7 bases. The CDR3 loop spans 13 amino acids. The V segment lost 6 bases and the J segment 2 bases; nucleotides outside the gene matches: 4. CDR3 in DNA: TGTGCCAGCAGGATGACAGGGCCCTACGAGCAGTACTTC. Protein sequence: CASRMTGPYEQYF.

This clonotype was recorded many times. This chain links TRBV5-1 with TRBJ2-1, with 7 bases fitting TRBD2. This CDR3 is built from 15 residues. Germline V gene lookup returns CDR1 SGHRS and CDR2 YFSETQ. With V trimmed by 1 base and J by 7 bases, 8 bases remained unmatched. This CDR3 reads CASSLFMAGDNEQFF. CDR3 coding DNA: TGCGCCAGCAGCTTGTTTATGGCGGGAGATAATGAGCAGTTCTTC.

This clonotype showed up many times. The gene calls are TRBV27 and TRBJ1-2; TRBD1 might be the D (6 bases). The CDR3 extends over 13 amino acids. V was trimmed by 4 bases and J by 2 bases, leaving 8 bases between them. Germline-derived CDR1 and CDR2 are MNHEY and SMNVEV (reference sequence). The CDR3, as DNA: TGTGCCAGCAGTTCCGGACAGAACTATGGCTACACCTTC. The encoded protein is CASSSGQNYGYTF.

The rearrangement uses TRBV20-1 and TRBJ2-1; 13 positions match TRBD2. CDR1 and CDR2 (germline): DFQATT, SNEGSKA (reference sequence). The CDR3 is 15 residues long. Unmatched junction bases numbered 9, after V lost 0 bases and J lost 13 bases. CDR3 sequence: CSARDGGTSGMEQFF. CDR3 nucleotides: TGCAGTGCTAGAGATGGAGGGACTAGCGGGATGGAACAGTTCTTC.

This clonotype has ten or more counts. This chain joins TRBV20-1 and TRBJ2-2, with 8 nucleotides matching TRBD1. Germline CDR1 DFQATT, CDR2 SNEGSKA (reference sequence). Germline trimming cut 0 bases from V and 1 base from J; bases unmatched to any gene: 4. This CDR3 comprises 16 residues. The CDR3 spells CSARDSGTGNTGELFF. As DNA, the CDR3 is TGCAGTGCTAGAGATTCGGGGACAGGGAACACCGGGGAGCTGTTTTTT.

In its sample, this clonotype was seen many times. The chain uses TRBV5-6 and TRBJ1-1, with D possibly matching TRBD1 (6 bases). The germline V gene has CDR1 SGHDT and CDR2 YYEEEE. The CDR3 has 17 residues. Trimming took off 4 bases at V and 4 bases at J, with 23 bases between the two ends. The CDR3 loop reads CASSRAGAVKRGTEAFF. CDR3 DNA sequence: TGTGCCAGCAGCCGCGCGGGGGCTGTGAAAAGAGGCACTGAAGCTTTCTTT.

Comment on this clonotype: This may be a read error: a much more frequent sequence differs by one nucleotide. The chain has TRBV2 and TRBJ1-6, with D maybe TRBD1 (6 bases). The CDR3 consists of 14 residues. Germline V gene lookup returns CDR1 SNHLY and CDR2 FYNNEI. Trimming shortened V by 1 base and J by 9 bases, and 10 bases separated the two germline ends. CDR3 protein: CASSEVTGGSPLHF. The CDR3 DNA reads TGTGCCAGCAGTGAAGTGACAGGCGGTTCACCCCTCCACTTT.